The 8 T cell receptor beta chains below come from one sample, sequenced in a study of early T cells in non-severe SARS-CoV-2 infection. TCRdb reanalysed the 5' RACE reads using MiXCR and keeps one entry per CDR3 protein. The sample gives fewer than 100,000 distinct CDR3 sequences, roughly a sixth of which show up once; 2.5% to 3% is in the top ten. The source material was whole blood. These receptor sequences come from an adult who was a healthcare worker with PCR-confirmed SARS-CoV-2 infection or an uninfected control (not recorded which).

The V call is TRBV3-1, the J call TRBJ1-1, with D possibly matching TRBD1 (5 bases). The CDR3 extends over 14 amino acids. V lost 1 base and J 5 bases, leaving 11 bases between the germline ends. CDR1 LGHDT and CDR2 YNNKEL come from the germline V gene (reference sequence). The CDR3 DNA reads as TGTGCCAGCAGCCAAGGCGGGGCATTAACTGAAGCTTTCTTT. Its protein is CASSQGGALTEAFF.

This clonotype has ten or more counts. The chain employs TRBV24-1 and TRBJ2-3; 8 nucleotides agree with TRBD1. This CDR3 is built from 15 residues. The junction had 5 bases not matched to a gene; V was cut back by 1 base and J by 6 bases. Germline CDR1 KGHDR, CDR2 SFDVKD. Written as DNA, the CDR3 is TGTGCCACCAGTGATTTCCTGACAGGGGAGGATACGCAGTATTTT. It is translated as CATSDFLTGEDTQYF.

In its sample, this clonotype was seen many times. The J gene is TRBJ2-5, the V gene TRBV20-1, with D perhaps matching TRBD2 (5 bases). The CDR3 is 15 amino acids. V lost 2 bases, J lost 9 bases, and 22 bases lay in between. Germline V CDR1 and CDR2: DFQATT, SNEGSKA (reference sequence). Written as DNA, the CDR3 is TGCAGTGCTAGATCTAGTGAGGCTAGCCAAGCGGCCCAGTACTTC. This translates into CSARSSEASQAAQYF.

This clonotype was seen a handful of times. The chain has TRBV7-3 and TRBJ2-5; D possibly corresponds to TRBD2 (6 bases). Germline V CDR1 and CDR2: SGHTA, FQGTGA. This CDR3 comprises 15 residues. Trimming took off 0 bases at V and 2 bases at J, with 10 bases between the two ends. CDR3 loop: CASSLTTGTQETQYF. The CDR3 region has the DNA TGTGCCAGCAGCTTAACGACGGGGACTCAAGAGACCCAGTACTTC.

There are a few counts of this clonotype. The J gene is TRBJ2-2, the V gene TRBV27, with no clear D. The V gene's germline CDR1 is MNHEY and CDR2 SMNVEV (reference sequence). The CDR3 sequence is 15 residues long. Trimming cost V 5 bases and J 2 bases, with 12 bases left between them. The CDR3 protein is CASSMREINTGELFF. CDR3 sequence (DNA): TGTGCCAGCAGTATGCGTGAAATTAACACCGGGGAGCTGTTTTTT.

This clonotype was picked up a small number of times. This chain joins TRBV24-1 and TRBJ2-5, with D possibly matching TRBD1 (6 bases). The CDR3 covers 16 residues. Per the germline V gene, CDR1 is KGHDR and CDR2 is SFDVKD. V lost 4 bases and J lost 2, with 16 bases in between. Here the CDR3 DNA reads TGTGCCACCAGTGACCCTGGGACATCAAAACAAGAGACCCAGTACTTC. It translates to CATSDPGTSKQETQYF.

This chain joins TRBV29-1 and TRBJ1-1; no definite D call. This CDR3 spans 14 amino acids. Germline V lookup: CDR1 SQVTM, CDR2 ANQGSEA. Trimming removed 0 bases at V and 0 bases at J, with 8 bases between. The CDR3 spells CSVEDRMLNTEAFF. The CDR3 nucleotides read TGCAGCGTTGAAGACCGGATGTTGAACACTGAAGCTTTCTTT.

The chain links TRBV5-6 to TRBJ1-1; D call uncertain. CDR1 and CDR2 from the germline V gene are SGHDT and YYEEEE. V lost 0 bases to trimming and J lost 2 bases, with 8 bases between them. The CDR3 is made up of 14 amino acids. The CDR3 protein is CASSLVRANTEAFF. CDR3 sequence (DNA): TGTGCCAGCAGCTTGGTGCGCGCAAACACTGAAGCTTTCTTT.